Below, one T cell receptor beta chain is given with its context. Relative to the germline gene, one junction end is altered; a read error may explain this. Repertoires were generated with immunoSEQ multiplex PCR, while TCRdb's copy carries only in-frame clones and drops some. The sample has under 200,000 clones, 95% to 96% seen once. This entry is derived from a study of control samples from healthy donors and cancer patients. This TCR was recovered from a woman aged 25 to 39 in good health. The specimen was blood.

As DNA, the CDR3 is TGCGCAACGGACCCTACGGGCTTTAACACCGGGGAGCTGTTTTTT. It is translated as CATDPTGFNTGELFF. This chain joins TRBV19 and TRBJ2-2; D call uncertain. The CDR3 has 15 amino acids. The germline V gene encodes CDR1 LNHDA and CDR2 SQIVND (reference sequence). Full variable domain (outside the CDR3, taken from reference TRBV19 and TRBJ2-2): DGGITQSPKYLFRKEGQNVTLSCEQNLNHDAMYWYRQDPGQGLRLIYYSQIVNDFQKGDIAEGYSVSREKKESFPLTVTSAQKNPTAFYLCATDPTGFNTGELFFGEGSRLTVL.